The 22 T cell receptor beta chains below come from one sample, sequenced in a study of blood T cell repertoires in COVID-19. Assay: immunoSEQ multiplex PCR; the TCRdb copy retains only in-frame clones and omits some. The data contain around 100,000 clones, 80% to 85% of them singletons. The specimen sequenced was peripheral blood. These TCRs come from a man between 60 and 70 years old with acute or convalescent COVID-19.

CDR3 sequence (DNA): TGTGCTAGTGGTTTGCCCCGACAGGGCTGGGCTGGCTACACCTTC. Its translation: CASGLPRQGWAGYTF. The genes are TRBV12-5 and TRBJ1-2; TRBD1 matches 7 bases. This CDR3 comprises 15 residues. Per the germline V gene, CDR1 is LGHNT and CDR2 is FRNRAP. J lost 7 bases, V lost 2 bases, and 10 bases had no gene match.

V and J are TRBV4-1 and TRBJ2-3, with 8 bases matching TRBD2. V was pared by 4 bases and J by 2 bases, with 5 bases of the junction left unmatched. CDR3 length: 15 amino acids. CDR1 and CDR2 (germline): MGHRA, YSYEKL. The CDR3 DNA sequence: TGCGCCAGCAGCCTTCTAGCGGGCTTCACAGATACGCAGTATTTT. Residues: CASSLLAGFTDTQYF.

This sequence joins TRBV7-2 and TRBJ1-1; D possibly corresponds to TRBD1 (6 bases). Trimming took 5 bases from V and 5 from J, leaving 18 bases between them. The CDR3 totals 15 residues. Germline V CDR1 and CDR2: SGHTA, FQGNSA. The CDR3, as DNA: TGTGCCAGCAGCCCGCGACAGGTAGGGGTGACTGAAGCTTTCTTT. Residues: CASSPRQVGVTEAFF.

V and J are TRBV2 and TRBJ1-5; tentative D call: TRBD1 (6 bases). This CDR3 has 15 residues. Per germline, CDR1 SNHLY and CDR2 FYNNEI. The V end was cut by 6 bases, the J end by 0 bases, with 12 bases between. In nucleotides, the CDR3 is TGTGCCAGCAGAAATCAGGGGATTAGCAATCAGCCCCAGCATTTT. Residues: CASRNQGISNQPQHF.

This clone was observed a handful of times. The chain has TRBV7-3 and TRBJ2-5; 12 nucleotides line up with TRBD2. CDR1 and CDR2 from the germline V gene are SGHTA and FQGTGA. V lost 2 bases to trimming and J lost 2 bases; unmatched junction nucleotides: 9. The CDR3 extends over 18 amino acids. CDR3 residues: CASSLLTSGGPTQETQYF. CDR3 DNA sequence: TGTGCCAGCAGCTTACTTACTAGCGGGGGGCCGACACAAGAGACCCAGTACTTC.

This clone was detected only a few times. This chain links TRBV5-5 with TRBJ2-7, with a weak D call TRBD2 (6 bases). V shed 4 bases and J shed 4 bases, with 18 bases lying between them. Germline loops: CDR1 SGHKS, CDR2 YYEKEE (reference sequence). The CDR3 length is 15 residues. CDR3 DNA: TGTGCCAGCAGCCCGGGGGACGGAGGAATGTACGAGCAGTACTTC. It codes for CASSPGDGGMYEQYF.

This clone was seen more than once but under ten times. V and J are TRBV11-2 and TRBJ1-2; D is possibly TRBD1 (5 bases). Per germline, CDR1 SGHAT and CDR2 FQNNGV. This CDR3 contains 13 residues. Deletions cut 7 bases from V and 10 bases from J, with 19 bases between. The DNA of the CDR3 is TGTGCCAGCATACTACCCAGGGAATCCGTCTACACCTTC. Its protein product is CASILPRESVYTF.

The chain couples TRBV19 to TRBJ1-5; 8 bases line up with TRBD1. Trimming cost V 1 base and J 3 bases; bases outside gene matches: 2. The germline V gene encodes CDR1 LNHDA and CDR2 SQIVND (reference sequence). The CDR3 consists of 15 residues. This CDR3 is CASSIGRGLNQPQHF. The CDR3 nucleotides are TGTGCCAGTAGTATAGGCAGGGGGCTCAATCAGCCCCAGCATTTT.

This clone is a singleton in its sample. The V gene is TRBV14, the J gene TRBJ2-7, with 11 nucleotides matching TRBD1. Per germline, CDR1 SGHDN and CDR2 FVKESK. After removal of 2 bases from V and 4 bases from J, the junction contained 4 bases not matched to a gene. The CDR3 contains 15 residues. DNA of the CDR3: TGTGCCAGCAGCCAACGGGACAGGGGGGCGTACGAGCAGTACTTC. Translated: CASSQRDRGAYEQYF.

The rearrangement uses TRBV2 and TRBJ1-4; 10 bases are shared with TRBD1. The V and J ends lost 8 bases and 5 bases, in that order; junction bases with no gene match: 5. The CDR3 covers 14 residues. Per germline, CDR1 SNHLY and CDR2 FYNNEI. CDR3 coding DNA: TGTGCCAGCGGACCGGGACAGGGGAATGAAAAACTGTTTTTT. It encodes CASGPGQGNEKLFF.

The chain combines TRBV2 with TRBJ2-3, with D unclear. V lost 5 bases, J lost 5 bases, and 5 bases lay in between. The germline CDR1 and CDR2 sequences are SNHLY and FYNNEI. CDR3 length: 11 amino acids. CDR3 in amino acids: CASSPLDTQYF. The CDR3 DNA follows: TGTGCCAGCAGTCCTTTAGATACGCAGTATTTT.

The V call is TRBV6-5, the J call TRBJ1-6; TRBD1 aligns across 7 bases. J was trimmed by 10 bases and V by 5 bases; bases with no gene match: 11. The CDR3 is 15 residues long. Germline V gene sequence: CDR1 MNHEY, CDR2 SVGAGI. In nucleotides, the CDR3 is TGTGCCAGCAGTCCGCTAGGCAGGGGGAACTCACCCCTCCACTTT. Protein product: CASSPLGRGNSPLHF.

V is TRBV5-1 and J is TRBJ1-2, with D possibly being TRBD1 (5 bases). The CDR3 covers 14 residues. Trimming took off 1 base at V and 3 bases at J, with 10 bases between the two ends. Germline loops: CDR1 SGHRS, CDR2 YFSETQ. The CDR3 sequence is CASSLTARDYGYTF. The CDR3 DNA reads TGCGCCAGCAGCTTGACAGCCAGGGACTATGGCTACACCTTC.

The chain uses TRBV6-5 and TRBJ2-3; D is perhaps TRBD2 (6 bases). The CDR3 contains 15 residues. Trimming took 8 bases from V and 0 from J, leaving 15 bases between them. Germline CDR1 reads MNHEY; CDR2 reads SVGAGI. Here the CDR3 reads CASFLGGESTDTQYF. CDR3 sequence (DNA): TGTGCCAGCTTCTTGGGCGGGGAAAGCACAGATACGCAGTATTTT.

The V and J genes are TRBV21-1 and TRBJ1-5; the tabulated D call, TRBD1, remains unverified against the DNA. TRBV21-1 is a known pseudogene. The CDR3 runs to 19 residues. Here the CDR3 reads CASSKGRQGRERSNQPQHF. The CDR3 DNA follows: TGTGCCAGCAGCAAAGGACGACAGGGTAGGGAGCGTAGCAATCAGCCCCAGCATTTT.

The CDR3 region is CAWSEGGEQYF. CDR3 DNA: TGTGCCTGGAGTGAAGGGGGCGAGCAGTACTTC. The chain carries TRBV30 and TRBJ2-7, with D perhaps matching TRBD1 (6 bases). Germline CDR1 is GTSNPN and CDR2 is SVGIG (reference sequence). This CDR3 is 11 amino acids long. Trimming removed 1 base from V and 6 bases from J, with 7 bases in between.

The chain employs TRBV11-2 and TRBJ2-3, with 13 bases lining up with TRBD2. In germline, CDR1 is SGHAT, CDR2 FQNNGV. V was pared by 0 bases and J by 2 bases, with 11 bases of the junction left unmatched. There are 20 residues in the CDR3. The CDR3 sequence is CASSLERLAGGSRDTDTQYF. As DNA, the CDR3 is TGTGCCAGCAGCTTAGAAAGACTAGCGGGGGGATCTAGGGACACAGATACGCAGTATTTT.

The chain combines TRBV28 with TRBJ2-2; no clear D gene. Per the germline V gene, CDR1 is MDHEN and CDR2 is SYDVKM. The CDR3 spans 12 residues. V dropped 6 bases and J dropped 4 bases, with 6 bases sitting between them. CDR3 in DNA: TGTGCCAGCAGGATAGCCACCGGGGAGCTGTTTTTT. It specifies CASRIATGELFF.

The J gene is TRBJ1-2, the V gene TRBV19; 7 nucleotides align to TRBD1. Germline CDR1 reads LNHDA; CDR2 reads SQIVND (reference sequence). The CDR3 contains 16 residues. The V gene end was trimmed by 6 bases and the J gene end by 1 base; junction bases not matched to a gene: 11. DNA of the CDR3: TGTGCCAGTAGCACTCTGTACAGGGGTAATAACTATGGCTACACCTTC. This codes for CASSTLYRGNNYGYTF.

This CDR3 is CASSPYGTGNTEAFF. The CDR3 DNA follows: TGCGCCAGCAGCCCTTACGGAACAGGGAACACTGAAGCTTTCTTT. The V call is TRBV5-1, the J call TRBJ1-1, with D perhaps TRBD1 (5 bases). CDR1 and CDR2 (germline): SGHRS, YFSETQ. V lost 4 bases, J lost 1 base, and 14 bases lay in between. This CDR3 contains 15 residues.

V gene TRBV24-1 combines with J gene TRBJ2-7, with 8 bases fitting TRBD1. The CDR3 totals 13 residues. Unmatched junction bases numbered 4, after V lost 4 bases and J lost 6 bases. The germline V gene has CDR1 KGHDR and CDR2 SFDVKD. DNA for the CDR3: TGTGCCACCAGTGACCGGGACAGGCGCGAGCAGTACTTC. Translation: CATSDRDRREQYF.

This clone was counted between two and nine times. The CDR3 is CSVTPRGTTEKLFF. The CDR3 DNA follows: TGCAGCGTTACCCCCAGGGGGACGACTGAAAAACTGTTTTTT. This rearrangement joins TRBV29-1 to TRBJ1-4; 7 bases align to TRBD1. Germline V gene data show CDR1 as SQVTM and CDR2 as ANQGSEA. Unmatched junction bases numbered 10, after V lost 5 bases and J lost 7 bases. The CDR3 loop spans 14 amino acids. The entire variable domain, with the rest obtained from reference TRBV29-1 and TRBJ1-4, is as follows: SAVISQKPSRDICQRGTSLTIQCQVDSQVTMMFWYRQQPGQSLTLIATANQGSEATYESGFVIDKFPISRPNLTFSTLTVSNMSPEDSSIYLCSVTPRGTTEKLFFGSGTQLSVL.